The 20 T cell receptor beta chains reported below all come from one sample, sequenced in a study of metastatic and nonmetastatic thyroid tumors. All patients were untreated before thyroid surgery. TCRdb re-analyzed the PCR reads using MiXCR. This sample has about 11,000 clones, with 25% to 30% found just once. The material sequenced was tumor tissue. The receptors originated from a female donor with papillary thyroid cancer or a benign thyroid nodule (not recorded which). Some clones in this sample may be carry-over from other donors' samples.

This clone is labeled medium-sized. The chain combines TRBV6-1 with TRBJ2-7; 8 nucleotides line up with TRBD2. CDR3 length: 14 amino acids. The V gene's germline CDR1 is MNHNS and CDR2 SASEGT. With V trimmed by 6 bases and J by 2 bases, 6 bases remained unmatched. Here the CDR3 DNA reads TGTGCCAGCAGGTCCGGACTAGCCACCTACGAGCAGTACTTC. Protein sequence: CASRSGLATYEQYF.

The chain links TRBV30 to TRBJ1-5, with 9 bases fitting TRBD1. Losses at the gene ends were 0 bases for V and 4 bases for J; bases not matched to a gene: 10. CDR1 is GTSNPN, CDR2 SVGIG, per germline (reference sequence). This CDR3 is built from 17 residues. Here the CDR3 reads CAWSVQHRGRGNQPQHF. The DNA for the CDR3 is TGTGCCTGGAGTGTACAGCACAGGGGGCGAGGAAATCAGCCCCAGCATTTT.

This clone was picked up many times. The chain joins TRBV30 to TRBJ2-2, with 7 bases lining up with TRBD1. The CDR3 is 16 amino acids. Germline V CDR1 and CDR2: GTSNPN, SVGIG (reference sequence). Trimming at V came to 5 bases and at J to 2 bases, leaving 11 bases not matched to a gene. CDR3 region: CAWERGGSSNTGELFF. CDR3 DNA: TGTGCCTGGGAAAGAGGGGGCAGCTCTAACACCGGGGAGCTGTTTTTT.

This clone is medium-sized (0.01 to 0.1%) by share. This rearrangement joins TRBV7-2 to TRBJ1-1, with D unclear. In germline, CDR1 is SGHTA, CDR2 FQGNSA. The V end was cut by 2 bases, the J end by 2 bases, with 12 bases between. This CDR3 comprises 15 residues. The CDR3 region has the DNA TGTGCCAGCAGCTTATTAAGGCGGGCCAACACTGAAGCTTTCTTT. Its translation: CASSLLRRANTEAFF.

This clone was picked up many times. This rearrangement joins TRBV30 to TRBJ2-7; 13 nucleotides agree with TRBD2. The CDR3 totals 17 residues. Germline V CDR1 and CDR2: GTSNPN, SVGIG (reference sequence). The V and J ends lost 0 bases and 3 bases, in that order; junction bases with no gene match: 8. In DNA, the CDR3 is TGTGCCTGGAGTGTAAGGACTAGCGGGAGTCATAACTACGAGCAGTACTTC. Protein: CAWSVRTSGSHNYEQYF.

This clone was detected a few times. The chain recombines TRBV6-1 with TRBJ1-2; no definite D call. From germline, CDR1 is MNHNS and CDR2 SASEGT. The ends were cut back, 8 bases at V and 4 bases at J, with 20 bases in the middle. This CDR3 is 15 amino acids long. CDR3 nucleotides: TGTGCCAGCGAGCGCCGGTGGGCTAGAGGCTATGGCTACACCTTC. This translates into CASERRWARGYGYTF.

This clone has ten or more counts. The gene calls are TRBV29-1 and TRBJ2-7; TRBD2 is a possible D gene (6 bases). V lost 4 bases, J lost 3 bases, and 13 bases lay in between. The CDR3 runs to 13 residues. CDR1 and CDR2 from the germline V gene are SQVTM and ANQGSEA. The CDR3 DNA reads TGCAGCGTTGGGCGGGGATTTGACTACGAGCAGTACTTC. Amino acid sequence: CSVGRGFDYEQYF.

The gene calls are TRBV12-3 or TRBV12-4 and TRBJ2-7; D ambiguous. This CDR3 spans 12 amino acids. Trimming left V 2 bases short and J 4 bases short, with 6 bases between. CDR3 in amino acids: CASSLQDYEQYF. In DNA, the CDR3 is TGTGCCAGCAGTTTACAGGATTACGAGCAGTACTTC.

By its share, this clone is medium-sized. The chain couples TRBV7-9 to TRBJ1-2; D not resolved. Trimming stripped 5 bases from V and 5 bases from J, with 9 bases between. Germline CDR1 and CDR2: SEHNR and FQNEAQ (reference sequence). This CDR3 is built from 12 residues. The CDR3 DNA reads as TGTGCCAGCAGCCCCGCCCAATATGGCTACACCTTC. It translates to CASSPAQYGYTF.

The rearrangement joins TRBV20-1 to TRBJ2-7, with 7 bases fitting TRBD1. Per germline, CDR1 DFQATT and CDR2 SNEGSKA (reference sequence). This CDR3 has 13 amino acids. Trimming at V came to 4 bases and at J to 2 bases, leaving 5 bases not matched to a gene. The DNA of the CDR3 is TGCAGTGCTAACCGGGACAGCCCCTACGAGCAGTACTTC. Residues: CSANRDSPYEQYF.

This clone was seen ten or more times. The chain carries TRBV5-1 and TRBJ2-4; 8 bases fit TRBD2. The CDR3 length is 16 residues. The trim removed 4 bases at V and 1 base at J, leaving 7 bases unmatched. Germline CDR1 and CDR2: SGHRS and YFSETQ. The CDR3: CASSPGGADAKNIQYF. The DNA of the CDR3 is TGCGCCAGCAGCCCCGGGGGGGCAGACGCCAAAAACATTCAGTACTTC.

The chain couples TRBV6-1 to TRBJ2-2; D unresolved. The CDR3 is made up of 14 amino acids. From germline, CDR1 is MNHNS and CDR2 SASEGT. V dropped 4 bases and J dropped 5 bases, with 11 bases sitting between them. The CDR3 loop is CASSALEGTGELFF. In DNA form, the CDR3 reads TGTGCCAGCAGTGCCCTGGAAGGGACCGGGGAGCTGTTTTTT.

Of note for this clone: This CDR3 fails to terminate in the conserved phenylalanine or tryptophan, so it likely reflects a read error. CDR3: CATWDPSSGNTIYL. The CDR3 nucleotides are TGTGCCACCTGGGACCCCAGCTCTGGAAACACCATATATTTG. V gene TRBV10-3 combines with J gene TRBJ1-3, with D possibly TRBD1 on 5 matching bases. This CDR3 region has 14 residues. Germline V gene sequence: CDR1 ENHRY, CDR2 SYGVKD. V was shortened by 10 bases and J by 0 bases, with 13 bases between the two germline ends.

Relative to its sample, this clone is medium-sized. The gene calls are TRBV5-1 and TRBJ1-2, with TRBD1 matching 8 bases. The CDR3 consists of 17 residues. Trimming took 4 bases from V and 1 from J; bases not matched to a gene: 12. Germline V lookup: CDR1 SGHRS, CDR2 YFSETQ. CDR3 region: CASSHIIGTGFNYGYTF. The CDR3 nucleotides are TGCGCCAGCAGCCATATTATCGGGACAGGATTTAACTATGGCTACACCTTC.

In this sample, this clone turned up once. V is TRBV6-1 and J is TRBJ2-7, with 8 bases aligning to TRBD2. This CDR3 contains 15 residues. Germline lookup yields CDR1 MNHNS and CDR2 SASEGT. V was clipped by 10 bases and J by 0 bases; unmatched bases: 11. The CDR3 sequence: CATGGGGGSSYEQYF. The DNA of the CDR3 is TGTGCCACCGGGGGGGGGGGAGGGAGCTCCTACGAGCAGTACTTC.

With regard to this clone: This may be a read error, as it is one base from a much larger clone. The rearrangement links TRBV3-1 to TRBJ2-7; D assignment may be TRBD1 or TRBD2 (5 bases each). Trimming cost V 8 bases and J 2 bases, with 13 bases left between them. Per germline, CDR1 LGHDT and CDR2 YNNKEL (reference sequence). CDR3 length: 13 residues. CDR3 nucleotides: TGTGCCAGCGGCCCCGGGACCACCTACGAGCAGTACTTC. Translating gives CASGPGTTYEQYF.

This clone was observed a single time. The V and J genes are TRBV4-1 and TRBJ1-2; TRBD1 might be the D (5 bases). The germline V gene has CDR1 MGHRA and CDR2 YSYEKL. Deletions cut 0 bases from V and 2 bases from J, with 16 bases between. The CDR3 has 17 residues. In nucleotides, the CDR3 is TGCGCCAGCAGCCAAGATCTGGGCTGGGGCTTAAACTATGGCTACACCTTC. Its protein product is CASSQDLGWGLNYGYTF.

In this sample, this clone is medium-sized. The rearrangement uses TRBV28 and TRBJ2-7, with 8 bases that match TRBD1. Per germline, CDR1 MDHEN and CDR2 SYDVKM. The CDR3 spans 11 residues. The V and J ends lost 7 bases and 6 bases, in that order; junction bases with no gene match: 2. The CDR3 nucleotides are TGTGCCAGCACCAGGGGGCGCGAGCAGTACTTC. It is translated as CASTRGREQYF.

The rearrangement joins TRBV20-1 to TRBJ2-3; D gene unclear. Trimming removed 1 base at V and 2 bases at J, with 7 bases between. The CDR3 sequence is 13 residues long. CDR1 and CDR2 from the germline V gene are DFQATT and SNEGSKA (reference sequence). The CDR3 loop is CSARVTSTDTQYF. The CDR3, as DNA: TGCAGTGCTAGAGTGACTTCCACAGATACGCAGTATTTT.

V gene TRBV3-1 combines with J gene TRBJ1-6, with D hard to call. V was pared by 1 base and J by 5 bases, with 6 bases between. This CDR3 has 14 residues. Per the germline V gene, CDR1 is LGHDT and CDR2 is YNNKEL (reference sequence). The CDR3 reads CASSQGQNNSPLHF. For the CDR3, the DNA is TGTGCCAGCAGCCAAGGCCAAAATAATTCACCCCTCCACTTT. The whole variable domain, remainder taken from reference TRBV3-1 and TRBJ1-6, is DTAVSQTPKYLVTQMGNDKSIKCEQNLGHDTMYWYKQDSKKFLKIMFSYNNKELIINETVPNRFSPKSPDKAHLNLHINSLELGDSAVYFCASSQGQNNSPLHFGNGTRLTVT.